The sequence of this TCR beta chain was determined in a study of human T cells and chemical hapten exposure. Study-wide results and limits: Healthy people's immune response may differ from that of the donors, who had alopecia. Expanded TCRs created a significantly greater count of big CDR3 similarity clusters than controls did.

Documented time point: pre-sensitization, week 0. Treatment described: therapeutic diphenylcyclopropenone sensitization with weekly scalp DPC. Blood was drawn before each patch test was applied. Blood, whole and unfractionated, served as the source for total RNA extraction. This clonotype was found many times. Its antigen is undetermined. TCRdb itself ran the RACE reads through MiXCR, one entry per CDR3 protein. The table records 300,000 to 450,000 distinct CDR3 sequences, roughly 5% of them present only once. The CDR3 spans 13 residues. The germline V gene has CDR1 SGHDT and CDR2 YYEEEE. The J segment lost 2 bases and the V segment lost 4 bases, leaving 3 bases of the junction unmatched.

The receptor was isolated from a woman between 45 and 60 years old with alopecia areata. Some clones in this sample may be carry-over from other donors' samples. This material consisted of whole blood, taken in connection with sensitization to the hapten diphenylcyclopropenone (DPC). This chain links TRBV5-6 with TRBJ2-7; TRBD1 aligns across 7 bases. The CDR3 region is CASSVGQAYEQYF. The CDR3 DNA follows: TGTGCCAGCAGCGTAGGACAGGCCTACGAGCAGTACTTC.